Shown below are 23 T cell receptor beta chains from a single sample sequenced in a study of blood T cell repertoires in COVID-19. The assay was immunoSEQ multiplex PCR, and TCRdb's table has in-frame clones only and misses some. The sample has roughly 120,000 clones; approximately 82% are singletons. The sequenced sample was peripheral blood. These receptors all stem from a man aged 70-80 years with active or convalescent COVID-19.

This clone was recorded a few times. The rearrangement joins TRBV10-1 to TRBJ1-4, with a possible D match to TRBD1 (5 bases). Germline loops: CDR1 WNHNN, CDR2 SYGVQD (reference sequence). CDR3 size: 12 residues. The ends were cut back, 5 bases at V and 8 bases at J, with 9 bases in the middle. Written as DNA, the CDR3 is TGCGCCAGCAGTTTGGAGGGGGAAAAACTGTTTTTT. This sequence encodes CASSLEGEKLFF.

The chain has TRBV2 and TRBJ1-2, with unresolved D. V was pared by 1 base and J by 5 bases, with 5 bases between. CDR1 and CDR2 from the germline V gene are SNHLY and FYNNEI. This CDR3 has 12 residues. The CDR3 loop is CASSEGAYGYTF. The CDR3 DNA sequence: TGTGCCAGCAGTGAAGGGGCTTATGGCTACACCTTC.

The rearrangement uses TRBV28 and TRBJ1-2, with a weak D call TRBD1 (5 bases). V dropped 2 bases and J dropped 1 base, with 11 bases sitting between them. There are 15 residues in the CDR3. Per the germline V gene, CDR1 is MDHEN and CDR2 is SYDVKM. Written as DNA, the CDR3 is TGTGCCAGCAGTTTAGGGGGGTCCCTTAACTATGGCTACACCTTC. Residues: CASSLGGSLNYGYTF.

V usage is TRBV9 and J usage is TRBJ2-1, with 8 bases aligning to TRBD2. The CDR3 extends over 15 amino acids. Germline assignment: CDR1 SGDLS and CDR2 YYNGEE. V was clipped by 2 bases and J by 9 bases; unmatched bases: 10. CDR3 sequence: CASSVSTGGTVEQFF. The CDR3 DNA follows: TGTGCCAGCAGCGTTTCTACGGGGGGGACGGTTGAGCAGTTCTTC.

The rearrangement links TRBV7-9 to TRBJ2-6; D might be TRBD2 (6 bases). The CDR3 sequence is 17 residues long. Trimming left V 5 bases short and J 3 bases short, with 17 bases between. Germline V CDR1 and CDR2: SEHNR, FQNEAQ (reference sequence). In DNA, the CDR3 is TGTGCCAGCAGCCTTCTCGGGTCCGGGAGTGGGGCCAACGTCCTGACTTTC. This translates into CASSLLGSGSGANVLTF.

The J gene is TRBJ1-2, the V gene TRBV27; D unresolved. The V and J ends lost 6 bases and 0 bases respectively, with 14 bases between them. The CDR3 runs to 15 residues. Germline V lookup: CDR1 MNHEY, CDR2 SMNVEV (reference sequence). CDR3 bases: TGTGCCAGCAGGCGACTGGGAGATCCTAACTATGGCTACACCTTC. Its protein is CASRRLGDPNYGYTF.

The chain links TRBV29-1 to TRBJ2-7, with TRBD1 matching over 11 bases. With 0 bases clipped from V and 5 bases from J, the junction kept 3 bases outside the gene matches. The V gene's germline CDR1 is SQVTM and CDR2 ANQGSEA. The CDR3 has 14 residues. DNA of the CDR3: TGCAGCGTTGAAGACGGACAGGGGGCCGACGAGCAGTACTTC. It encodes CSVEDGQGADEQYF.

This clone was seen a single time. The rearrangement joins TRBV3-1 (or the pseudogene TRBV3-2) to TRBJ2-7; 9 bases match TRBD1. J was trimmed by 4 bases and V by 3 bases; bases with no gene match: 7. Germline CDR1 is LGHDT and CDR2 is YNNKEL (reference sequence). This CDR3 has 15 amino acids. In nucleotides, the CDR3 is TGTGCCAGCAGCCAGGTCGGGACAGGGATGTACGAGCAGTACTTC. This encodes CASSQVGTGMYEQYF.

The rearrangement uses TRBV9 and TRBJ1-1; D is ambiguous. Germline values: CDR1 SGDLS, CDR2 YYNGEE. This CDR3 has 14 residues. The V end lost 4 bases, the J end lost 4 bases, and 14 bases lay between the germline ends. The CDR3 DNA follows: TGTGCCAGCAGCACTGGGCCCTCGCCCACTGAAGCTTTCTTT. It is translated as CASSTGPSPTEAFF.

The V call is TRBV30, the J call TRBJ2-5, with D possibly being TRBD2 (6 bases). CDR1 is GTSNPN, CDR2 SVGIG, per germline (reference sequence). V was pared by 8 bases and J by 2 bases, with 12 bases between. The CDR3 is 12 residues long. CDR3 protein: CAARDLQETQYF. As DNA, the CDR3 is TGTGCCGCGAGGGACTTACAAGAGACCCAGTACTTC.

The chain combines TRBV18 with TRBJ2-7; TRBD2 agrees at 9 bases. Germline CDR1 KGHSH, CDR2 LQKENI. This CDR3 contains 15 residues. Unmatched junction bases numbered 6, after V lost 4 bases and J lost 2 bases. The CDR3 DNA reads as TGTGCCAGCTCACTGCAGGGACTAGCCCCCTACGAGCAGTACTTC. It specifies CASSLQGLAPYEQYF.

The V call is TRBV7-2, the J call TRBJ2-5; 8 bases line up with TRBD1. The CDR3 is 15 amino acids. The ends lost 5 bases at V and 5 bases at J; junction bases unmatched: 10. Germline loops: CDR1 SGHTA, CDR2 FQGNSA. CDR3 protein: CASSLGQGREETQYF. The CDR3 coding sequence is TGTGCCAGCAGCCTCGGACAGGGTAGGGAGGAGACCCAGTACTTC.

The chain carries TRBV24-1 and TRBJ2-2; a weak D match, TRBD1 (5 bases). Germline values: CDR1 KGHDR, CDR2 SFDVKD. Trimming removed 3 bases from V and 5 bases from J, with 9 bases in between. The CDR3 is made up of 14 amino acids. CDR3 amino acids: CATSDRQPTGELFF. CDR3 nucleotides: TGTGCCACCAGTGATAGACAGCCAACCGGGGAGCTGTTTTTT.

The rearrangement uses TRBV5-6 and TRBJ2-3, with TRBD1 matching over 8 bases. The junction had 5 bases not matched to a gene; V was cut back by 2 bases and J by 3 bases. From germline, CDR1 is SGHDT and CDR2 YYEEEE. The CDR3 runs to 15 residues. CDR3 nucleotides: TGTGCCAGCAGCTTCAGGCAGGGGGCAACAGATACGCAGTATTTT. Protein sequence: CASSFRQGATDTQYF.

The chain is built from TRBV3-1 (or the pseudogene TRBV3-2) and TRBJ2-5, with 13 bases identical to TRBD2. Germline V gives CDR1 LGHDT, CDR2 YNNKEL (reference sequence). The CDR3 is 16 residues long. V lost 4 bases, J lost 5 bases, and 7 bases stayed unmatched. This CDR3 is CASSRRTSGGGETQYF. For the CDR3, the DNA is TGTGCCAGCAGCCGACGGACTAGCGGGGGAGGGGAGACCCAGTACTTC.

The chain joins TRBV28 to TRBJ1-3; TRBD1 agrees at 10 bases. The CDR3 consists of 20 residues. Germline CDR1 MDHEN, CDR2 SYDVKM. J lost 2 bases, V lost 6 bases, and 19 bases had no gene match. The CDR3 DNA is TGTGCCAGCAGCCCATCGCCCGGGGGGGGGACAGGGGCTACTGGAAACACCATATATTTT. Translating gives CASSPSPGGGTGATGNTIYF.

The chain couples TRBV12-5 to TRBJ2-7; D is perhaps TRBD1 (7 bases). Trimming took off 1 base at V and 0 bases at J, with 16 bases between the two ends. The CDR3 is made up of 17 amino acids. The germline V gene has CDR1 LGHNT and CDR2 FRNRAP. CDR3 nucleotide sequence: TGTGCTAGTGGTTTGGCCCAGGGGGGTTGGGACTCCTACGAGCAGTACTTC. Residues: CASGLAQGGWDSYEQYF.

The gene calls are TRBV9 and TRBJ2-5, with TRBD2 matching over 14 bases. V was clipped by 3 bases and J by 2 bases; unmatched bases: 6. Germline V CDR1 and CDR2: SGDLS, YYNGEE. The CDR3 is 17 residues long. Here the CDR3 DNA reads TGTGCCAGCAGCGAGGGGACTAGCGGGGGAATTCAAGAGACCCAGTACTTC. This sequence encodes CASSEGTSGGIQETQYF.

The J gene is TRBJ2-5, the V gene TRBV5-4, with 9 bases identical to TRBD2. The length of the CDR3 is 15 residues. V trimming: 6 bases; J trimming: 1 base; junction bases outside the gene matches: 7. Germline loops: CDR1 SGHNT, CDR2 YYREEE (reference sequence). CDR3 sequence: CASTEIAGAQETQYF. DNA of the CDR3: TGTGCCAGCACGGAAATAGCGGGGGCCCAAGAGACCCAGTACTTC.

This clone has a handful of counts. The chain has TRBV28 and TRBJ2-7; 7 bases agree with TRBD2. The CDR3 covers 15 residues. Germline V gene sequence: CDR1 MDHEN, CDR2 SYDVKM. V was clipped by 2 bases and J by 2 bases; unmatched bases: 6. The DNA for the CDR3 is TGTGCCAGCAGTTTAAGCGGGATAGGGCCCTACGAGCAGTACTTC. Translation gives CASSLSGIGPYEQYF.

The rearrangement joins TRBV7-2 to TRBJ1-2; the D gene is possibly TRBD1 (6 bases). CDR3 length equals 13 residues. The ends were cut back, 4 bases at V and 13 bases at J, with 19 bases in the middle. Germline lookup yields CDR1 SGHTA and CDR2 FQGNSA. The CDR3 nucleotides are TGTGCCAGCAGCTCAAACCGGGACAACTATCGCACCTTC. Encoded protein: CASSSNRDNYRTF.

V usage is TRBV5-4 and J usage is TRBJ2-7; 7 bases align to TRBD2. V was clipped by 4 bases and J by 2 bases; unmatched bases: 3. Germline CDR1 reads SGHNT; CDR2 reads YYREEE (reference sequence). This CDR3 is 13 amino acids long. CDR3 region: CASSRLAPYEQYF. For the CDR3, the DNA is TGTGCCAGCAGCCGACTAGCTCCCTACGAGCAGTACTTC.

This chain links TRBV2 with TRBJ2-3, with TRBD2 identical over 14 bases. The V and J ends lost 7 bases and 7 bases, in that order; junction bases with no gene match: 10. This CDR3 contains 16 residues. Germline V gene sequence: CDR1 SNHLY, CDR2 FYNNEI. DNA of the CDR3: TGTGCCAGCATGAGACCGGGACTAGCGGGAGCAAATACGCAGTATTTT. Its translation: CASMRPGLAGANTQYF.